The 32 T cell receptor beta chains below come from one sample, sequenced in a study of blood T cell repertoires in COVID-19. The table came from immunoSEQ multiplex PCR; TCRdb's copy has only in-frame clones and leaves some out. The repertoire has about 310,000 clones, around 87% of them found once; the top ten carry 1%. Sequenced input: peripheral blood. These receptors came from a man in his fifties or sixties with active or convalescent COVID-19.

V gene TRBV10-3 combines with J gene TRBJ2-5; tentative D call: TRBD1 (5 bases). The germline V gene encodes CDR1 ENHRY and CDR2 SYGVKD. V gave up 4 bases and J gave up 2 bases, with 11 bases separating them. This CDR3 has 14 residues. In DNA form, the CDR3 reads TGTGCCATCAGTGTGGCCAGGGCGCAAGAGACCCAGTACTTC. It specifies CAISVARAQETQYF.

The chain combines TRBV19 with TRBJ1-5; D is unclear. Germline loops: CDR1 LNHDA, CDR2 SQIVND (reference sequence). Trimming took 5 bases from V and 6 from J, leaving 14 bases between them. This CDR3 comprises 14 residues. This chain's CDR3 is CASSPGDNGQPQHF. CDR3 DNA sequence: TGTGCCAGTAGTCCCGGGGATAACGGTCAGCCCCAGCATTTT.

The chain carries TRBV10-3 and TRBJ2-2, with D hard to call. Trimming took off 5 bases at V and 7 bases at J, with 11 bases between the two ends. The CDR3 totals 13 residues. CDR1 ENHRY and CDR2 SYGVKD come from the germline V gene. CDR3 sequence reads: CAISPGSLGELFF. For the CDR3, the DNA is TGTGCCATCAGTCCAGGAAGTCTCGGGGAGCTGTTTTTT.

The chain carries TRBV5-4 and TRBJ1-1; a possible D gene is TRBD1 (5 bases). The CDR3 sequence is 14 residues long. The ends were cut back, 0 bases at V and 8 bases at J, with 14 bases in the middle. The germline gives CDR1 SGHNT, CDR2 YYREEE (reference sequence). As DNA, the CDR3 is TGTGCCAGCAGCTTGGCTTCAGGGTATGGCGAAGCTTTCTTT. Translation gives CASSLASGYGEAFF.

V gene TRBV2 combines with J gene TRBJ1-5; D might be TRBD1 (6 bases). The CDR3 length is 18 residues. Germline CDR1 reads SNHLY; CDR2 reads FYNNEI. The V gene lost 4 bases and the J gene lost 3 bases, with 22 bases spanning the gap. The CDR3 loop is CASSAALFRGTANQPQHF. CDR3 in DNA: TGTGCCAGCAGTGCGGCCCTCTTCAGGGGAACGGCCAATCAGCCCCAGCATTTT. The whole variable domain, filled in from reference TRBV2 and TRBJ1-5, reads EPEVTQTPSHQVTQMGQEVILRCVPISNHLYFYWYRQILGQKVEFLVSFYNNEISEKSEIFDDQFSVERPDGSNFTLKIRSTKLEDSAMYFCASSAALFRGTANQPQHFGDGTRLSIL.

This chain uses TRBV7-7 with TRBJ2-7; 8 bases agree with TRBD1. V lost 1 base, J lost 4 bases, and 6 bases stayed unmatched. Germline-derived CDR1 and CDR2 are SSHAT and FNYEAQ (reference sequence). The CDR3 has 15 residues. The chain's CDR3 is CASSLGLDRVYEQYF. DNA of the CDR3: TGTGCCAGCAGCTTAGGTCTGGACAGGGTTTACGAGCAGTACTTC.

The chain uses TRBV10-2 and TRBJ2-7, with D uncertain. Germline CDR1 and CDR2: WSHSY and SAAADI. Between the trimmed V and J ends, which lost 11 bases and 5 bases, there was a span of 16 bases. CDR3 length equals 12 residues. The CDR3 nucleotides read TGCGCCTCAGGTTACTTGCCGGACGAGCAGTACTTC. Amino acids: CASGYLPDEQYF.

CDR3 region: CASSPSLVQYF. The CDR3 bases are TGTGCCAGCAGTCCCTCCCTAGTGCAGTACTTC. The V and J genes are TRBV12-3 or TRBV12-4 and TRBJ2-7, with D unclear. This CDR3 has 11 amino acids. Trimming left V 5 bases short and J 9 bases short, with 11 bases between.

The rearrangement joins TRBV5-1 to TRBJ2-2; 8 bases align to TRBD1. Germline V CDR1 and CDR2: SGHRS, YFSETQ. Unmatched junction bases numbered 5, after V lost 0 bases and J lost 4 bases. This CDR3 comprises 16 residues. Here the CDR3 reads CASSLAGGLGTGELFF. The CDR3 DNA reads TGCGCCAGCAGCTTGGCAGGGGGCCTAGGCACCGGGGAGCTGTTTTTT. Full variable domain (missing parts from reference TRBV5-1 and TRBJ2-2): KAGVTQTPRYLIKTRGQQVTLSCSPISGHRSVSWYQQTPGQGLQFLFEYFSETQRNKGNFPGRFSGRQFSNSRSEMNVSTLELGDSALYLCASSLAGGLGTGELFFGEGSRLTVL.

This chain joins TRBV6-5 and TRBJ2-7, with D tentatively TRBD2 (5 bases). CDR3 length: 13 amino acids. Per the germline V gene, CDR1 is MNHEY and CDR2 is SVGAGI. The ends were cut back, 2 bases at V and 4 bases at J, with 9 bases in the middle. The CDR3 nucleotides are TGTGCCAGCAGTTACCAGCCGGGGTACGAGCAGTACTTC. Translating it yields CASSYQPGYEQYF.

The V and J genes are TRBV6-5 and TRBJ1-6; D uncertain. Trimming removed 0 bases at V and 10 bases at J, with 16 bases between. The CDR3 is 16 amino acids. CDR1 and CDR2 (germline): MNHEY, SVGAGI. The CDR3 loop is CASSYSTRPASSPLHF. The CDR3 DNA reads as TGTGCCAGCAGTTACTCGACCAGGCCTGCTTCATCACCCCTCCACTTT.

This clone was counted a single time. This sample includes further DNA sequences coding for the same CDR3. The V call is TRBV16, the J call TRBJ1-1; D may be TRBD1 (6 bases). CDR1 is KGHSY and CDR2 is FQNENV in the germline V gene. This CDR3 contains 14 residues. V lost 0 bases, J lost 1 base, and 6 bases lay in between. Written as DNA, the CDR3 is TGTGCCAGCAGCCAATCAGGGGGGAACACTGAAGCTTTCTTT. Residues: CASSQSGGNTEAFF. Based on the CDR3 plus reference TRBV16 and TRBJ1-1, the full variable domain is GEEVAQTPKHLVRGEGQKAKLYCAPIKGHSYVFWYQQVLKNEFKFLISFQNENVFDETGMPKERFSAKCLPNSPCSLEIQATKLEDSAVYFCASSQSGGNTEAFFGQGTRLTVV.

The rearrangement uses TRBV10-3 and TRBJ1-1, with TRBD1 matching over 10 bases. Germline V CDR1 and CDR2: ENHRY, SYGVKD. The CDR3 contains 15 residues. Trimming took 6 bases from V and 1 from J; bases not matched to a gene: 5. In DNA, the CDR3 is TGTGCCATCAGGGGGACAGGGGACGCGAACACTGAAGCTTTCTTT. It yields the protein CAIRGTGDANTEAFF.

This sequence joins TRBV10-1 and TRBJ1-1; perhaps TRBD1 as D (5 bases). With 0 bases removed from V and 4 bases from J, the gap between germline ends came to 12 bases. Germline loops: CDR1 WNHNN, CDR2 SYGVQD (reference sequence). This CDR3 comprises 15 residues. The chain's CDR3 is CASSESTGGPTEAFF. CDR3 DNA sequence: TGCGCCAGCAGTGAGTCTACGGGGGGACCCACTGAAGCTTTCTTT.

This rearrangement joins TRBV27 to TRBJ1-4, with 7 bases fitting TRBD1. Germline V lookup: CDR1 MNHEY, CDR2 SMNVEV (reference sequence). V shed 6 bases, J shed 5 bases, and the junction held 6 bases outside the gene matches. This CDR3 is built from 14 residues. The CDR3 spells CASRGQVSNEKLFF. For the CDR3, the DNA is TGTGCCAGCAGAGGACAGGTTTCCAATGAAAAACTGTTTTTT.

This clone appeared once. The chain combines TRBV7-3 with TRBJ2-5; 7 positions agree with TRBD2. Germline assignment: CDR1 SGHTA and CDR2 FQGTGA. V trimming: 4 bases; J trimming: 4 bases; junction bases outside the gene matches: 9. CDR3 length equals 15 residues. DNA for the CDR3: TGTGCCAGCAGCTCCAACCCGTCTAGCGGAGAGACCCAGTACTTC. It specifies CASSSNPSSGETQYF.

This sequence joins TRBV2 and TRBJ1-6; TRBD1 matches at 8 bases. Looked up from germline, CDR1 is SNHLY and CDR2 is FYNNEI. Trimming removed 6 bases from V and 5 bases from J; junction bases left unmatched: 3. The CDR3 consists of 14 residues. The CDR3 DNA sequence: TGTGCCAGCAGATTACAGGGGGATAATTCACCCCTCCACTTT. Translated: CASRLQGDNSPLHF.

This chain connects TRBV28 to TRBJ1-2; TRBD1 aligns across 7 bases. J gave up 2 bases and V 3 bases, and 3 bases lay outside the gene matches. CDR3 size: 14 residues. CDR1 and CDR2 (germline): MDHEN, SYDVKM. CDR3 amino acids: CASSFRGGNYGYTF. For the CDR3, the DNA is TGTGCCAGCAGTTTCAGAGGGGGCAACTATGGCTACACCTTC.

The chain employs TRBV18 and TRBJ1-6; TRBD1 matches at 8 bases. CDR3 length: 14 residues. The germline gives CDR1 KGHSH, CDR2 LQKENI. V lost 5 bases and J lost 9; bases outside the gene matches: 6. The CDR3 is CASSSRDRTSPLHF. The CDR3 nucleotides read TGTGCCAGCTCATCCCGGGACAGGACTTCACCCCTCCACTTT. The variable domain in full, completed from reference TRBV18 and TRBJ1-6, reads NAGVMQNPRHLVRRRGQEARLRCSPMKGHSHVYWYRQLPEEGLKFMVYLQKENIIDESGMPKERFSAEFPKEGPSILRIQQVVRGDSAAYFCASSSRDRTSPLHFGNGTRLTVT.

This clone was seen a few times. The J gene is TRBJ1-3, the V gene TRBV25-1; D remains unclear. Germline CDR1 and CDR2: MGHDK and SYGVNS. V shed 3 bases and J shed 0 bases, with 6 bases lying between them. The CDR3 extends over 14 amino acids. For the CDR3, the DNA is TGTGCCAGCAGTGAGTCAGTCTCTGGAAACACCATATATTTT. This sequence encodes CASSESVSGNTIYF.

This chain links TRBV5-8 with TRBJ2-7, with 9 bases lining up with TRBD1. Germline loops: CDR1 SGHTS, CDR2 YDEGEE. The trim removed 4 bases at V and 2 bases at J, leaving 7 bases unmatched. The CDR3 contains 15 residues. The CDR3 spells CASSGGTGKTYEQYF. The CDR3, as DNA: TGTGCCAGCAGCGGGGGGACAGGGAAAACCTACGAGCAGTACTTC.

This rearrangement joins TRBV4-1 to TRBJ2-7, with D possibly being TRBD2 (6 bases). CDR3 length: 15 amino acids. V was clipped by 4 bases and J by 1 base, with 14 bases between them. Germline CDR1 MGHRA, CDR2 YSYEKL. CDR3 loop: CASSPQAGQSYEQYF. Written as DNA, the CDR3 is TGCGCCAGCAGCCCCCAGGCGGGGCAATCCTACGAGCAGTACTTC.

A remark on this clone: In the same sample, other DNA sequences code for this CDR3. V gene TRBV5-1 combines with J gene TRBJ2-1, with 9 bases matching TRBD2. The germline V gene has CDR1 SGHRS and CDR2 YFSETQ. This CDR3 is 16 amino acids long. J gave up 4 bases and V 4 bases, and 9 bases lay outside the gene matches. CDR3 sequence: CASSQLGLAGYNEQFF. The CDR3 DNA follows: TGCGCCAGCAGCCAACTCGGGCTAGCGGGGTACAATGAGCAGTTCTTC.

The chain employs TRBV2 and TRBJ1-5, with D tentatively TRBD1 (5 bases). This CDR3 has 12 residues. V was trimmed by 9 bases and J by 4 bases, leaving 10 bases between them. In germline, CDR1 is SNHLY, CDR2 FYNNEI. Here the CDR3 reads CASSGTNQPQHF. The DNA for the CDR3 is TGTGCCAGTTCCGGGACTAATCAGCCCCAGCATTTT.

This chain connects TRBV28 to TRBJ1-1; possibly TRBD1 for D (6 bases). Germline CDR1 MDHEN, CDR2 SYDVKM. CDR3 length equals 12 residues. Trimming left V 8 bases short and J 1 base short, with 8 bases between. The CDR3 region is CASSGENTEAFF. CDR3 DNA sequence: TGTGCCAGCTCAGGGGAGAACACTGAAGCTTTCTTT.

This clone has a single count. The chain links TRBV5-1 to TRBJ2-7; 7 bases fit TRBD2. The CDR3 has 13 amino acids. V shed 0 bases and J 7 bases; nucleotides not matched to a gene: 4. Germline lookup yields CDR1 SGHRS and CDR2 YFSETQ. CDR3 DNA sequence: TGCGCCAGCAGCTTGGGGCCGGGGGGTGAGCAGTACTTC. Its translation is CASSLGPGGEQYF.

The CDR3 coding sequence is TGCAGCGTCGCACAGGGGAAGAGGAACGAGCAGTACTTC. Protein: CSVAQGKRNEQYF. This chain uses TRBV29-1 with TRBJ2-7; TRBD1 matches 7 bases. Germline V gene data show CDR1 as SQVTM and CDR2 as ANQGSEA. The V and J ends lost 6 bases and 5 bases, in that order; junction bases with no gene match: 10. The CDR3 has 13 amino acids.

In nucleotides, the CDR3 is TGTGCCAGCAGCTCGCGGGGGCCCTCCTACGAGCAGTACTTC. Translated, it gives CASSSRGPSYEQYF. V gene TRBV7-2 combines with J gene TRBJ2-7; TRBD2 might be the D (7 bases). This CDR3 contains 14 residues. V was trimmed by 4 bases and J by 0 bases, leaving 10 bases between them. Per germline, CDR1 SGHTA and CDR2 FQGNSA.

This chain joins TRBV19 and TRBJ2-4; TRBD1 matches at 8 bases. CDR3 size: 13 residues. Unmatched junction bases numbered 1, after V lost 9 bases and J lost 0 bases. Per germline, CDR1 LNHDA and CDR2 SQIVND (reference sequence). DNA for the CDR3: TGTGCCAGCAGGGGGCTAGCCAAAAACATTCAGTACTTC. Translation gives CASRGLAKNIQYF.

The chain uses TRBV30 and TRBJ1-1; D not resolved. Germline CDR1 and CDR2: GTSNPN and SVGIG (reference sequence). This CDR3 comprises 12 residues. Deletions cut 2 bases from V and 5 bases from J, with 9 bases between. This chain's CDR3 is CAWSPGSTEAFF. CDR3 DNA sequence: TGTGCCTGGAGTCCCGGGAGTACTGAAGCTTTCTTT. The full variable domain, rest sourced from reference TRBV30 and TRBJ1-1, is SQTIHQWPATLVQPVGSPLSLECTVEGTSNPNLYWYRQAAGRGLQLLFYSVGIGQISSEVPQNLSASRPQDRQFILSSKKLLLSDSGFYLCAWSPGSTEAFFGQGTRLTVV.

V gene TRBV7-2 combines with J gene TRBJ2-2, with D possibly TRBD2 on 6 matching bases. The V end lost 1 base, the J end lost 1 base, and 7 bases lay between the germline ends. The CDR3 consists of 15 residues. Germline assignment: CDR1 SGHTA and CDR2 FQGNSA. For the CDR3, the DNA is TGTGCCAGCAGCTTAGTTAGCGGGAACACCGGGGAGCTGTTTTTT. Its protein is CASSLVSGNTGELFF.

The chain links TRBV27 to TRBJ1-1; the D gene is possibly TRBD1 (5 bases). V was shortened by 4 bases and J by 6 bases, with 21 bases between the two germline ends. CDR3 length: 16 residues. Germline values: CDR1 MNHEY, CDR2 SMNVEV (reference sequence). The CDR3 nucleotides read TGTGCCAGCAGTTCCCTGGGGAGGGGATCACTATCTGAAGCTTTCTTT. This sequence encodes CASSSLGRGSLSEAFF.